This T cell receptor beta chain comes out of a study of cytomegalovirus exposure and HLA in healthy donors. Findings of the study overall: Most of the TCR beta V segments (in an earlier analysis) were productive either about 87% or about 30% of the time. In a later analysis, HLA-associated beta chains showed higher expansion and lower generation probabilities than comparable chains. Researchers reported in a later analysis that a missense DCLRE1C variant was tied to TCR beta V- and J-gene trimming. Indistinguishable V segments, including TRBV6-2 and TRBV6-3, were excluded.

The V gene lost 6 bases and the J gene lost 11 bases, with 22 bases spanning the gap. The CDR3 runs 14 residues. Germline values: CDR1 MNHEY, CDR2 SVGAGI. As for this clone: Its specificity is unknown.

The PCR ran on 60 Vbeta and 13 Jbeta primers. Only in-frame clones appear in the TCRdb table, and some are missing; sequencing was by immunoSEQ multiplex PCR. This table holds 55,000 to 85,000 clones, roughly 89% found once. The receptor comes from a woman between 25 and 40 years old in good health and CMV-seronegative. The V and J genes are TRBV6-5 and TRBJ2-5; possibly TRBD2 for D (5 bases). The sample was PBMCs. CDR3 loop: CASSNRGRGSEQYF. For the CDR3, the DNA is TGTGCCAGCAGCAATCGGGGTCGGGGTTCAGAGCAGTACTTC.